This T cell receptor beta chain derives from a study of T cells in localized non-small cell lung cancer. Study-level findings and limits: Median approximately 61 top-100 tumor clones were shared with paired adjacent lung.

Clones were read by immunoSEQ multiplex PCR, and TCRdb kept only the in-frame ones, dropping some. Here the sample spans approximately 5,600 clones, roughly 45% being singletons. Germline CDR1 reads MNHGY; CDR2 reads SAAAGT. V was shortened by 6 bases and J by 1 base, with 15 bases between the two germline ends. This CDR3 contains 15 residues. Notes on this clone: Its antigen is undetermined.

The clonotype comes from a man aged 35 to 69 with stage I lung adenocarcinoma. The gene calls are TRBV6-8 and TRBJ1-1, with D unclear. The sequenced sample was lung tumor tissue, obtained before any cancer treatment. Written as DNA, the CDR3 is TGTGCCAGCAGCCGTCCGGATCCCCCGAACACTGAAGCTTTCTTT. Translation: CASSRPDPPNTEAFF.